Below, 2 T cell receptor beta chains from the same sample are listed, as sequenced in a study of blood T cell repertoires in COVID-19. Sequencing was performed with immunoSEQ multiplex PCR; in TCRdb, only in-frame clones are kept and a portion is missing. This sample has more than 70,000 clones, with roughly nine tenths found just once. Source material: peripheral blood. The receptor set was obtained from a man aged 50 to 59 with acute or convalescent COVID-19.

The gene calls are TRBV10-3 and TRBJ2-1, with 9 positions matching TRBD2. The CDR3 runs to 15 residues. Losses at the gene ends were 4 bases for V and 7 bases for J; bases not matched to a gene: 8. Germline V gene data show CDR1 as ENHRY and CDR2 as SYGVKD. Here the CDR3 DNA reads TGTGCCATCAGTGCGCGCGGGGGGGCAGGAAATGAGCAGTTCTTC. It codes for CAISARGGAGNEQFF.

V usage is TRBV5-4 and J usage is TRBJ2-1, with TRBD1 matching over 8 bases. V lost 4 bases and J lost 1; bases outside the gene matches: 10. CDR1 and CDR2 from the germline V gene are SGHNT and YYREEE (reference sequence). The CDR3 loop spans 17 amino acids. The CDR3 region is CASSRPSGTGSYNEQFF. The CDR3 bases are TGTGCCAGCAGCCGGCCCTCCGGGACAGGATCCTACAATGAGCAGTTCTTC.